Each of the 25 T cell receptor beta chains below was sequenced from the same sample in a study of control samples from healthy donors and cancer patients. Produced via immunoSEQ multiplex PCR; TCRdb's table is partial and in-frame only. The sample lists tens of thousands of clones, 80% seen once, with around 9.1% in the top ten. The sequenced sample was blood. The receptors come from an older man in good health.

On this clone itself: Other DNA sequences within the sample encode an identical CDR3. This sequence joins TRBV5-1 and TRBJ2-3, with D possibly being TRBD1 (6 bases). The germline V gene has CDR1 SGHRS and CDR2 YFSETQ. The CDR3 has 14 amino acids. Trimming removed 2 bases at V and 2 bases at J, with 9 bases between. CDR3 region: CASSLQGFTDTQYF. DNA for the CDR3: TGCGCCAGCAGCTTACAGGGTTTCACAGATACGCAGTATTTT. Drawing the rest from reference TRBV5-1 and TRBJ2-3, the complete variable domain is KAGVTQTPRYLIKTRGQQVTLSCSPISGHRSVSWYQQTPGQGLQFLFEYFSETQRNKGNFPGRFSGRQFSNSRSEMNVSTLELGDSALYLCASSLQGFTDTQYFGPGTRLTVL.

J is TRBJ2-5 and V is TRBV7-2; D call uncertain. Germline-derived CDR1 and CDR2 are SGHTA and FQGNSA. V gave up 0 bases and J gave up 3 bases, with 11 bases separating them. The CDR3 sequence is 15 residues long. CDR3 nucleotides: TGTGCCAGCAGCTTAGCGTCCTATATAAAAGAGACCCAGTACTTC. This encodes CASSLASYIKETQYF.

The rearrangement joins TRBV19 to TRBJ1-1, with D uncertain. V lost 5 bases and J 3 bases, leaving 16 bases between the germline ends. Germline V gene data show CDR1 as LNHDA and CDR2 as SQIVND (reference sequence). This CDR3 region has 15 residues. The CDR3 is CASSGPVRRYTEAFF. The CDR3 DNA sequence: TGTGCCAGTAGTGGGCCAGTTCGACGGTACACTGAAGCTTTCTTT.

This rearrangement joins TRBV4-1 to TRBJ2-2; no clear D gene. Looked up from germline, CDR1 is MGHRA and CDR2 is YSYEKL. With 3 bases removed from V and 4 bases from J, the gap between germline ends came to 9 bases. The CDR3 is 14 amino acids. DNA of the CDR3: TGCGCCAGCAGCCACCCTATCCGCACCGGGGAGCTGTTTTTT. This sequence encodes CASSHPIRTGELFF.

V is TRBV29-1 and J is TRBJ2-7; TRBD1 matches 7 bases. CDR1 is SQVTM, CDR2 ANQGSEA, per germline. Germline trimming cut 4 bases from V and 9 bases from J; bases unmatched to any gene: 6. CDR3 length: 11 residues. The CDR3 region is CSVAGGKGQYF. CDR3 DNA: TGCAGCGTTGCAGGGGGAAAGGGGCAGTACTTC.

The rearrangement uses TRBV10-2 and TRBJ2-1, with 8 bases that match TRBD2. V lost 7 bases and J lost 3; bases outside the gene matches: 5. Germline V lookup: CDR1 WSHSY, CDR2 SAAADI. This CDR3 has 14 amino acids. The DNA of the CDR3 is TGCGCCAGCACGGGGGGGAGGATCTACAATGAGCAGTTCTTC. It specifies CASTGGRIYNEQFF.

A single count supports this clone. The rearrangement uses TRBV30 and TRBJ1-2; TRBD1 matches 8 bases. The ends lost 2 bases at V and 4 bases at J; junction bases unmatched: 9. The CDR3 length is 15 residues. From germline, CDR1 is GTSNPN and CDR2 SVGIG (reference sequence). The CDR3 region has the DNA TGTGCCTGGAGTAAACCGGACAGGGACGCCTATGGCTACACCTTC. Encoded protein: CAWSKPDRDAYGYTF.

Judged by abundance, this clone is medium-sized. This sequence joins TRBV7-8 and TRBJ2-5, with 11 bases matching TRBD2. The CDR3 runs 18 residues. Trimming removed 4 bases from V and 7 bases from J; junction bases left unmatched: 17. Germline assignment: CDR1 SGHVS and CDR2 FQNEAQ. CDR3 protein: CASSSILGTSGLPRTQYF. The CDR3 nucleotides read TGTGCCAGCAGCTCTATCCTCGGGACTAGCGGTCTTCCCAGGACCCAGTACTTC.

The chain couples TRBV2 to TRBJ1-6; D may be TRBD1 (5 bases). The CDR3 spans 12 residues. Germline assignment: CDR1 SNHLY and CDR2 FYNNEI. Deletions cut 10 bases from V and 9 bases from J, with 13 bases between. CDR3 coding DNA: TGTGCCACACGGGACTCGGGTTCACCCCTCCACTTT. Translated: CATRDSGSPLHF.

The gene calls are TRBV12-3 or TRBV12-4 and TRBJ1-2; no clear D gene. V was pared by 3 bases and J by 4 bases, with 9 bases between. This CDR3 has 13 amino acids. CDR3 sequence: CASSLSRSYGYTF. CDR3 nucleotide sequence: TGTGCCAGCAGTTTGTCGAGATCCTATGGCTACACCTTC.

The chain is built from TRBV7-3 and TRBJ1-6; possibly TRBD1 for D (6 bases). Per germline, CDR1 SGHTA and CDR2 FQGTGA. The length of the CDR3 is 13 residues. Deletions cut 4 bases from V and 7 bases from J, with 8 bases between. The CDR3 protein is CASSSTGNSPLHF. CDR3 DNA sequence: TGTGCCAGCAGCTCTACAGGGAATTCACCCCTCCACTTT.

The J gene is TRBJ2-7, the V gene TRBV5-1; D may be TRBD2 (5 bases). The germline V and J ends were trimmed by 2 bases and 5 bases, with 17 bases remaining between them. This CDR3 spans 15 amino acids. CDR1 is SGHRS and CDR2 is YFSETQ in the germline V gene. The CDR3 DNA reads TGCGCCAGCAGCTTCAGCGACCCCGGAGCGGACGAGCAGTACTTC. Its protein product is CASSFSDPGADEQYF.

V usage is TRBV27 and J usage is TRBJ2-1; D unclear. Germline CDR1 MNHEY, CDR2 SMNVEV (reference sequence). The CDR3 has 14 residues. Deletions cut 7 bases from V and 8 bases from J, with 18 bases between. The CDR3 region is CASIQHIGADEQFF. CDR3 nucleotide sequence: TGTGCCAGCATTCAACACATAGGAGCCGATGAGCAGTTCTTC.

The CDR3 DNA sequence: TGTGCCAGCAGCTTACTCCCCCTCGGTGATCAGCCCCAGCATTTT. Protein sequence: CASSLLPLGDQPQHF. The rearrangement uses TRBV5-5 and TRBJ1-5; D not resolved. CDR3 size: 15 residues. CDR1 SGHKS and CDR2 YYEKEE come from the germline V gene (reference sequence). V lost 2 bases and J lost 5, with 14 bases in between.

The V and J genes are TRBV6-4 and TRBJ1-4, with D perhaps TRBD1 (6 bases). Looked up from germline, CDR1 is MRHNA and CDR2 is SNTAGT. The CDR3 is made up of 15 amino acids. V was trimmed by 9 bases and J by 5 bases, leaving 19 bases between them. The CDR3 DNA sequence: TGTGCCAGAACTCTGGGACAAGGATGGAATGAAAAACTGTTTTTT. Translated: CARTLGQGWNEKLFF.

In the case of this clone: This same CDR3 is encoded by further DNA sequences in the sample. The chain employs TRBV2 and TRBJ1-5; D is unclear. This CDR3 comprises 13 residues. Trimming took off 1 base at V and 7 bases at J, with 8 bases between the two ends. Germline values: CDR1 SNHLY, CDR2 FYNNEI. The CDR3 reads CASSEDSGQPQHF. DNA of the CDR3: TGTGCCAGCAGTGAAGATTCGGGGCAGCCCCAGCATTTT.

For this clone: The junction and the germline gene differ at one end; a read error may be behind it. The chain has TRBV30 and TRBJ2-1; TRBD2 matches at 8 bases. The CDR3 spans 14 residues. Germline lookup yields CDR1 GTSNPN and CDR2 SVGIG (reference sequence). The CDR3, as DNA: TGTGCCGGGAGGTTATTAGCGGGACTCAATGAGCAGTTCTTC. Its translation: CAGRLLAGLNEQFF.

This clone has a handful of counts. The chain employs TRBV6-5 and TRBJ2-5; 10 bases are shared with TRBD1. Germline V gene sequence: CDR1 MNHEY, CDR2 SVGAGI. This CDR3 is 15 amino acids long. V was clipped by 6 bases and J by 2 bases; unmatched bases: 6. The CDR3 DNA reads TGTGCCAGCAGAGGGACAGGGGCCCCACAAGAGACCCAGTACTTC. Translated: CASRGTGAPQETQYF.

The chain joins TRBV6-5 to TRBJ2-4, with a tentative D call TRBD2 (5 bases). Trimming took off 3 bases at V and 8 bases at J, with 11 bases between the two ends. CDR1 is MNHEY, CDR2 SVGAGI, per germline. There are 13 residues in the CDR3. CDR3 protein: CASSYSGMDIQYF. As DNA, the CDR3 is TGTGCCAGCAGTTATTCGGGGATGGACATTCAGTACTTC.

The J gene is TRBJ1-2, the V gene TRBV2; D is unresolved. Trimming stripped 6 bases from V and 4 bases from J, with 12 bases between. This CDR3 is 13 amino acids long. Germline V lookup: CDR1 SNHLY, CDR2 FYNNEI. CDR3 nucleotide sequence: TGTGCCAGCAGGAGATATGCGGTCTATGGCTACACCTTC. This encodes CASRRYAVYGYTF.

The chain links TRBV5-1 to TRBJ1-1, with D possibly TRBD1 on 5 matching bases. Trimming pared 7 bases from V and 5 bases from J, leaving 15 bases between. This CDR3 has 13 amino acids. CDR1 SGHRS and CDR2 YFSETQ come from the germline V gene. The CDR3: CASYLNEGTEAFF. In nucleotides, the CDR3 is TGCGCCAGCTACCTCAACGAGGGGACTGAAGCTTTCTTT.

This clone was detected only once. This chain joins TRBV28 and TRBJ2-3, with TRBD1 matching over 8 bases. CDR3 size: 16 residues. V gave up 3 bases and J gave up 0 bases; unmatched junction bases: 5. The V gene's germline CDR1 is MDHEN and CDR2 SYDVKM. The CDR3: CASSFPQGASTDTQYF. In DNA, the CDR3 is TGTGCCAGCAGTTTCCCCCAGGGGGCGAGCACAGATACGCAGTATTTT.

In this sample, this clone turned up a few times. The gene calls are TRBV7-9 and TRBJ1-5; 7 nucleotides line up with TRBD1. The CDR3 spans 14 residues. Germline-derived CDR1 and CDR2 are SEHNR and FQNEAQ (reference sequence). J lost 5 bases, V lost 2 bases, and 3 bases had no gene match. CDR3 sequence reads: CASSLIGGDQPQHF. The CDR3 DNA follows: TGTGCCAGCAGCTTAATAGGGGGCGATCAGCCCCAGCATTTT.

The chain links TRBV5-6 to TRBJ1-1; D may be TRBD1 (5 bases). There are 15 residues in the CDR3. Germline lookup yields CDR1 SGHDT and CDR2 YYEEEE. V shed 0 bases and J shed 4 bases, with 13 bases lying between them. The CDR3 bases are TGTGCCAGCAGCTTGGGGGCGGGGGATATCACTGAAGCTTTCTTT. Encoded protein: CASSLGAGDITEAFF. Variable domain in full (rest from reference TRBV5-6 and TRBJ1-1): DAGVTQSPTHLIKTRGQQVTLRCSPKSGHDTVSWYQQALGQGPQFIFQYYEEEERQRGNFPDRFSGHQFPNYSSELNVNALLLGDSALYLCASSLGAGDITEAFFGQGTRLTVV.

This clone was recorded only once. CDR3 loop: CASRSLAPNTGELFF. The CDR3 nucleotides are TGTGCCAGCAGATCACTAGCGCCGAACACCGGGGAGCTGTTTTTT. The chain is built from TRBV2 and TRBJ2-2; 7 nucleotides agree with TRBD2. The CDR3 is 15 residues long. J gave up 0 bases and V 6 bases, and 4 bases lay outside the gene matches. Germline CDR1 SNHLY, CDR2 FYNNEI.